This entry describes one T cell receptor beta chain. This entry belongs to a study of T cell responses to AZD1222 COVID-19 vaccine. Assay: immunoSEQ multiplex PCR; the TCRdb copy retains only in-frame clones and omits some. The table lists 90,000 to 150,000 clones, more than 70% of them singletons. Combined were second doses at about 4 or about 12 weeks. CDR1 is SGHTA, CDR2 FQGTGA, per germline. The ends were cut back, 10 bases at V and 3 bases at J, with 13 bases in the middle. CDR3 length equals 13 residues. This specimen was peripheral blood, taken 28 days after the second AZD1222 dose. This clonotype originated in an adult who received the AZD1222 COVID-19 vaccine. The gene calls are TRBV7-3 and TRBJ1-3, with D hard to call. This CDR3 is CATAYAGGNTIYF. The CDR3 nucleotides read TGTGCCACGGCCTACGCGGGTGGAAACACCATATATTTT. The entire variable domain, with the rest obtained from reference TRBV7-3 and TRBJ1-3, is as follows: GAGVSQTPSNKVTEKGKYVELRCDPISGHTALYWYRQSLGQGPEFLIYFQGTGAADDSGLPNDRFFAVRPEGSVSTLKIQRTERGDSAVYLCATAYAGGNTIYFGEGSWLTVV.